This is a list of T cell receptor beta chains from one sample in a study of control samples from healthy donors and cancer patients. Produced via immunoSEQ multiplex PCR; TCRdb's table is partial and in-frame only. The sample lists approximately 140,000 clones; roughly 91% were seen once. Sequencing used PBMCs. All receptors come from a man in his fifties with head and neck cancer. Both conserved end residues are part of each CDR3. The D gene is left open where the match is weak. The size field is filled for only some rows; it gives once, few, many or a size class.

CASSSQEGGTYEQYF | TGTGCCAGCAGCTCCCAGGAGGGGGGCACCTACGAGCAGTACTTC | TRBV7-7 | NA | NA | TRBJ2-7
CSVLAGGGSNEQFF | TGCAGCGTCCTAGCGGGAGGGGGGTCCAATGAGCAGTTCTTC | TRBV29-1 | TRBD2 | NA | TRBJ2-1
CASSVGEGAGGYTF | TGTGCCAGCAGCGTAGGTGAGGGGGCAGGTGGCTACACCTTC | TRBV9 | TRBD1 | NA | TRBJ1-2
CASSPFGDSTGNTIYF | TGTGCCAGCAGCCCCTTTGGGGACTCAACTGGAAACACCATATATTTT | TRBV7-9 | NA | few | TRBJ1-3
CASLRRGGAILYNEQFF | TGTGCCAGCCTCCGGAGGGGAGGGGCAATACTCTACAATGAGCAGTTCTTC | TRBV27 | TRBD2 | NA | TRBJ2-1
CASSQVLGQFGQPQHF | TGCGCCAGCAGCCAAGTTCTGGGACAGTTCGGGCAGCCCCAGCATTTT | TRBV4-1 | TRBD1 | NA | TRBJ1-5
CASSQGVGELFF | TGTGCCAGCAGCCAAGGAGTAGGGGAGCTGTTTTTT | TRBV16 | NA | NA | TRBJ2-2
CASSLNRLFNEQFF | TGTGCCAGCAGCTTAAACAGGCTTTTCAATGAGCAGTTCTTC | TRBV7-6 | NA | NA | TRBJ2-1
CASSIVRDLSNQPQHF | TGTGCCAGTAGTATAGTAAGGGACCTTAGCAATCAGCCCCAGCATTTT | TRBV19 | NA | NA | TRBJ1-5
CASRPGLADTGELFF | TGTGCCAGCAGACCGGGACTAGCTGACACCGGGGAGCTGTTTTTT | TRBV3-1/TRBV3-2 | TRBD2 | NA | TRBJ2-2
CASSPMDSDNTYEQYF | TGTGCCAGCAGCCCAATGGACAGCGACAACACCTACGAGCAGTACTTC | TRBV3-1/TRBV3-2 | NA | NA | TRBJ2-7
CASSSRAYEQYF | TGTGCCAGCAGCTCCCGAGCCTACGAGCAGTACTTC | TRBV7-2 | NA | NA | TRBJ2-7
CSASKGFQNSPLHF | TGCAGTGCTAGTAAGGGGTTTCAAAATTCACCCCTCCACTTT | TRBV20-1 | NA | NA | TRBJ1-6
CASSKDGGADNYGYTF | TGTGCCAGCAGCAAAGACGGGGGCGCCGATAACTATGGCTACACCTTC | TRBV21-1 | NA | NA | TRBJ1-2
CASSTSGSYNEQFF | TGTGCCAGCAGCACTAGCGGATCCTACAATGAGCAGTTCTTC | TRBV28 | TRBD2 | NA | TRBJ2-1
CASSPGAKAGANVLTF | TGCGCCAGCAGCCCCGGGGCCAAGGCAGGGGCCAACGTCCTGACTTTC | TRBV5-1 | NA | many | TRBJ2-6
CASSEAPYEGWWQYF | TGTGCCAGCAGTGAAGCGCCCTACGAGGGGTGGTGGCAGTACTTC | TRBV6-1 | NA | NA | TRBJ2-7
CASRLAATNYGYTF | TGCGCCAGCAGGCTGGCAGCCACTAACTATGGCTACACCTTC | TRBV5-1 | NA | NA | TRBJ1-2
CASTHVEGVFQPQHF | TGTGCCAGTACTCATGTCGAAGGGGTTTTTCAGCCCCAGCATTTT | TRBV19 | NA | NA | TRBJ1-5
CASSRDSSAKNIQYF | TGTGCCAGCAGCAGGGACAGTTCAGCCAAAAACATTCAGTACTTC | TRBV5-4 | TRBD1 | NA | TRBJ2-4
CATLDQETQYF | TGTGCCACTCTAGACCAAGAGACCCAGTACTTC | TRBV10-3 | NA | NA | TRBJ2-5
CASGTSGASYEQYF | TGTGCCAGCGGAACAAGCGGGGCCTCCTACGAGCAGTACTTC | TRBV6-5 | TRBD2 | once | TRBJ2-7
CASSQSWGTLYGYTF | TGCGCCAGCAGCCAATCTTGGGGGACCCTTTATGGCTACACCTTC | TRBV4-1 | NA | NA | TRBJ1-2
CASSSWGDSTDTQYF | TGTGCCAGCAGTTCATGGGGGGATAGCACAGATACGCAGTATTTT | TRBV6-5 | NA | once | TRBJ2-3
CASSPFGSSSYEQYF | TGTGCCAGCAGCCCGTTTGGGTCAAGCTCCTACGAGCAGTACTTC | TRBV11-1 | NA | NA | TRBJ2-7
CASSPWTVGGEQFF | TGTGCCAGCAGTCCTTGGACCGTCGGGGGTGAGCAGTTCTTC | TRBV27 | NA | NA | TRBJ2-1
CASSQKLLPGNTEAFF | TGTGCCAGCAGCCAAAAGCTCCTCCCCGGGAACACTGAAGCTTTCTTT | TRBV3-1/TRBV3-2 | NA | NA | TRBJ1-1
CASRQGNYGYTF | TGTGCCAGCAGACAGGGGAACTATGGCTACACCTTC | TRBV6-6 | TRBD1 | NA | TRBJ1-2
CASSSRQGTSNQPQHF | TGTGCCAGCAGCTCCCGGCAGGGTACGAGCAATCAGCCCCAGCATTTT | TRBV6-6 | NA | NA | TRBJ1-5
CASSLRETGAYEQYF | TGTGCCAGCAGTCTCCGGGAGACAGGGGCCTACGAGCAGTACTTC | TRBV7-8 | TRBD1 | NA | TRBJ2-7
CAWSAGQGSDTQYF | TGTGCCTGGAGTGCTGGACAGGGTTCAGATACGCAGTATTTT | TRBV30 | TRBD1 | NA | TRBJ2-3
CASSYSSGTSSYEQFF | TGTGCCAGCAGTTACTCTTCAGGGACTAGTTCTTATGAGCAGTTCTTC | TRBV6-5 | TRBD2 | NA | TRBJ2-1
CASSLDGNEKLFF | TGTGCCAGCAGCTTAGACGGGAATGAAAAACTGTTTTTT | TRBV7-9 | NA | NA | TRBJ1-4
CASSERLAGGPTYEQYF | TGTGCCAGCAGTGAACGACTAGCGGGGGGCCCTACCTACGAGCAGTACTTC | TRBV6-1 | TRBD2 | NA | TRBJ2-7
CASSLAGRYTKALHF | TGTGCCAGCAGCTTAGCGGGGCGATACACGAAAGCCCTCCACTTT | TRBV7-8 | NA | NA | TRBJ1-6
CASSYQLAADTQYF | TGTGCCAGCAGTTACCAACTAGCAGCAGATACGCAGTATTTT | TRBV6-5 | NA | NA | TRBJ2-3
CASSQVLPPRGGEQYF | TGCGCCAGCAGCCAAGTATTACCCCCCAGGGGAGGCGAGCAGTACTTC | TRBV4-1 | NA | once | TRBJ2-7
CAISGEGGTSSPLHF | TGTGCCATCAGTGGGGAGGGAGGGACCAGTTCACCCCTCCACTTT | TRBV10-3 | NA | once | TRBJ1-6
CASSLRPPSTDTQYF | TGTGCCAGCAGTTTAAGACCCCCAAGCACAGATACGCAGTATTTT | TRBV27 | NA | once | TRBJ2-3
CASSQLDQPQHF | TGTGCCAGCAGCCAACTCGATCAGCCCCAGCATTTT | TRBV3-1/TRBV3-2 | NA | few | TRBJ1-5
CASSYSRQGNQPQHF | TGTGCCAGCAGTTACTCGAGGCAGGGAAATCAGCCCCAGCATTTT | TRBV6-5 | NA | NA | TRBJ1-5
CASTPGAAYGYTF | TGTGCCAGCACGCCGGGCGCGGCCTATGGCTACACCTTC | TRBV6-6 | NA | once | TRBJ1-2
CASSRGWSSSYNEQFF | TGCGCCAGCAGCCGAGGGTGGAGTAGCTCCTACAATGAGCAGTTCTTC | TRBV5-1 | NA | NA | TRBJ2-1
CASSNRDTQYF | TGTGCCAGCAGCAACCGCGATACGCAGTATTTT | TRBV11-3 | NA | NA | TRBJ2-3
CASSLISLSIYNEQFF | TGTGCCAGCAGTTTAATCTCCCTCTCGATATACAATGAGCAGTTCTTC | TRBV28 | NA | NA | TRBJ2-1
CASSLSDRRYTF | TGTGCCAGCAGCTTATCAGACAGACGCTACACCTTC | TRBV7-2 | NA | NA | TRBJ1-2
CASSWSQAETQYF | TGTGCCAGCAGTTGGTCTCAGGCAGAGACCCAGTACTTC | TRBV27 | NA | NA | TRBJ2-5